This T cell receptor (beta chain) is from a study of molecular identifiers for immune sequencing clone quantification (dated by TCRdb to between 2017 and 2018). Study-level background: For a replicate experiment, the RNA from either approximately 20,000 or 100,000 naive CD8 T cells was divided into five aliquots, and four of those aliquots went on to sequencing. This methods study used CD8 T cells to benchmark TCR RNA copy counting and molecular-identifier clustering-based TCR repertoire sequencing (MIDCIRS).

What the work shows at the level of the full study, not this receptor alone: Spiked-in Jurkat TCR RNA equivalent to a single cell was reported to be detectable even among fewer than 1.2 million naive CD8 T cells. Spiked-in Jurkat TCR RNA (approximately eleven copies' worth), which is not part of the donor repertoire, was contained in the naive libraries. When barcode sub-clustering was omitted, TCR diversity was inflated by chimeric consensus sequences, with chimeras reaching as high as 47%. Clones above 20 RNA copies held over 99% of molecules in CMV-specific effector cells but under 1% in naive cells. Modeling gave approximately 3 recovered TCR RNA copies per cell versus around 9.9 by digital PCR, implying about 30% capture efficiency. Highly expanded clone sizes could be underestimated if identical TCR molecules share a barcode.

This clonotype has just a few counts. The clone's antigen remains unknown. The input lacks base qualities; no much larger clone sits a single base away. Libraries of naive CD8 T cells were built from anywhere between about 18,000 and 1,000,000 sorted cells, with 10%, 30% or 50% of the purified RNA used. Naive CD8 T cells were FACS-sorted as CD8+CD4-CCR7+CD45RA+ on a BD FACSAria II into RLT Plus buffer. To test detection sensitivity, Jurkat RNA equal to under 13 TCR copies was added to samples of about 20,000-1,000,000 naive CD8 T cells. Enrichment of CD8 T cells was performed with RosetteSep CD8+ T Cell Enrichment Cocktail and Ficoll-Paque, after which ACK red cell lysis was carried out. The library was built by means of PCR. The instrument was a NextSeq 500. Bulk TCR libraries were generated as previously described, with the TCR primers listed in Table S5 used. Total RNA was purified with the Qiagen AllPrep DNA/RNA kit. Before analysis, reads from multiple sequencing runs of one library were combined. On the study's bioinformatics: Reads were retained only if the reads had an exact TCR constant sequence, and the retained reads were trimmed to 150 nt and grouped according to their 12-nt molecular barcodes. Reads in each barcode group were sub-clustered using a 15% Levenshtein threshold, and a quality-weighted consensus sequence was built for each RNA molecule. Non-functional sequences were removed, as were lower-count sequences one edit away from another. On the basis of fitting two negative binomial distributions, barcode sub-clusters with fewer than 20% of the maximum read count were discarded. TCRdb trimmed public reads at Q25 via fastp, called clones via MiXCR and kept in-frame beta chains. Each record represents a unique CDR3 protein, reported with the most common genes and DNA among its rows. The V and J calls here are based on TCRdb, not the publication. Counted in this sample were a few hundred thousand distinct CDR3 sequences; over 20% of them appeared once. The ten largest clones take up roughly 0.7% of the sample.

The sample was naive CD8+ T cells from blood, with Jurkat cell RNA spiked in. The cell subset or site tag for this specimen amounts to: FACS-sorted CD8+CD4-CCR7+CD45RA+ naive T cells. This clonotype was sampled from a human donor in good health. Some libraries in this study had Jurkat cell RNA spiked in.

The DNA sequence reads TGTGCCAGCACTCCCGGGGGGGCTAATTTAATGACCACAGATACGCAGTATTTT. Translated, this is CASTPGGANLMTTDTQYF. The chain employs TRBV27 and TRBJ2-3; 8 middle bases align to TRBD2. The germline V gene (reference sequence) sets CDR1 to MNHEY and CDR2 to SMNVEV. V has 7 bases trimmed and J has 2 bases trimmed; junction bases matching no gene number 17. Including cysteine and phenylalanine, the CDR3 has 18 amino acids. The only DNA kept is the CDR3, 54 bases in frame from the first base.